This T cell receptor beta chain was retrieved from a study of T-cell reconstitution after alpha-beta-depleted transplantation in children. Unique molecular identifiers were incorporated when the TCRbeta library was constructed. TCRdb re-called the PCR reads through MiXCR, storing one row per CDR3 protein. The sample lists approximately 510,000 distinct CDR3 sequences, around 18% occurring once. The J segment lost 1 base and the V segment lost 5 bases, leaving 6 bases of the junction unmatched. The germline gives CDR1 SQVTM, CDR2 ANQGSEA. The CDR3 contains 14 residues. This clonotype turned up a few times.

The sample here was PBMCs from the stem cell graft donor, taken from the stem cell graft. The source is a human donor who donated a stem cell graft to a child with acute lymphoblastic leukemia. This sequence joins TRBV29-1 and TRBJ1-1; 8 positions agree with TRBD1. The CDR3 bases are TGCAGCGTTATCTGGACAGGGCCGAACACTGAAGCTTTCTTT. Its translation: CSVIWTGPNTEAFF.